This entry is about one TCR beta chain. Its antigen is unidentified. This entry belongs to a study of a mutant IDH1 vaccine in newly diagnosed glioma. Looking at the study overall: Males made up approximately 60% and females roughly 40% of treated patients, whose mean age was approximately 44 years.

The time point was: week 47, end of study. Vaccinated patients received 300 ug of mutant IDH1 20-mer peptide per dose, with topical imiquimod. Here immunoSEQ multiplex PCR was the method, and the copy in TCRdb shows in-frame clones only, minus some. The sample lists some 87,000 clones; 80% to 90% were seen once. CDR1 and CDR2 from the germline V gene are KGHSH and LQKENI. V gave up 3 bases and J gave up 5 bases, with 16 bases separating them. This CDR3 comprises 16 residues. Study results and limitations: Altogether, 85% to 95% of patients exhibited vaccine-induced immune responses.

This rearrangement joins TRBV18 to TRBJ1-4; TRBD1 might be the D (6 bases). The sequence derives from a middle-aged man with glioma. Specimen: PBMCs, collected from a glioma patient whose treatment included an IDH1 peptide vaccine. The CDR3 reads CASSPSLRRGNEKLFF. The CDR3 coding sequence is TGTGCCAGCTCACCCTCGTTAAGAAGGGGGAATGAAAAACTGTTTTTT.